One sample yielded the 11 T cell receptor beta chains listed below, sequenced in a study of technical replicates of blood from a few donors. Produced via immunoSEQ multiplex PCR; TCRdb's table is partial and in-frame only. In the table there are about 83,000 clones, roughly nine tenths of which are singletons. The source material was T cells isolated from PBMCs. These receptor sequences come from a human donor in good health.

The V gene is TRBV5-1, the J gene TRBJ2-1, with 9 bases that match TRBD2. V lost 0 bases and J lost 7; bases outside the gene matches: 5. Germline CDR1 is SGHRS and CDR2 is YFSETQ. The CDR3 length is 15 residues. CDR3 amino acids: CASSLAVAGANEQFF. Here the CDR3 DNA reads TGCGCCAGCAGCTTGGCGGTAGCGGGAGCGAATGAGCAGTTCTTC.

The chain recombines TRBV29-1 with TRBJ1-2; TRBD1 matches at 8 bases. From germline, CDR1 is SQVTM and CDR2 ANQGSEA. With V trimmed by 6 bases and J by 8 bases, 14 bases remained unmatched. The CDR3 contains 14 residues. This chain's CDR3 is CSVGTGTGSYGYTF. DNA of the CDR3: TGCAGCGTGGGAACCGGGACAGGATCTTACGGCTACACCTTC.

J is TRBJ2-2 and V is TRBV5-8, with 14 bases matching TRBD2. Germline CDR1 and CDR2: SGHTS and YDEGEE. The CDR3 is 18 amino acids. V gave up 0 bases and J gave up 2 bases; unmatched junction bases: 3. Written as DNA, the CDR3 is TGTGCCAGCAGCTTGGCCGGGACTAGCGGGGGAAACACCGGGGAGCTGTTTTTT. Translating gives CASSLAGTSGGNTGELFF.

DNA for the CDR3: TGCGCCAGCAGCCAAGAAGGGGCAACACCCCTCCACTTT. Encoded protein: CASSQEGATPLHF. This chain joins TRBV4-1 and TRBJ1-6, with D tentatively TRBD1 (5 bases). Germline CDR1 is MGHRA and CDR2 is YSYEKL. V was clipped by 0 bases and J by 11 bases, with 8 bases between them. This CDR3 contains 13 residues.

The chain links TRBV7-3 to TRBJ1-6; weak D call: TRBD1 (6 bases). The CDR3 is 15 amino acids. The germline V and J ends were trimmed by 0 bases and 9 bases, with 12 bases remaining between them. Germline V gene lookup returns CDR1 SGHTA and CDR2 FQGTGA. The CDR3 sequence: CASSLTSQGTSPLHF. The CDR3 nucleotides read TGTGCCAGCAGCTTAACATCGCAGGGGACTTCACCCCTCCACTTT.

This clone was counted only a few times. The chain joins TRBV25-1 to TRBJ1-3, with D unresolved. V lost 6 bases, J lost 4 bases, and 7 bases lay in between. This CDR3 contains 12 residues. Germline CDR1 MGHDK, CDR2 SYGVNS. CDR3 nucleotides: TGTGCCAGCAGCCTACAGGGAAACACCATATATTTT. It codes for CASSLQGNTIYF.

The V and J genes are TRBV7-9 and TRBJ2-5; 8 bases align to TRBD2. This CDR3 comprises 15 residues. With 4 bases clipped from V and 5 bases from J, the junction kept 9 bases outside the gene matches. Germline V gene sequence: CDR1 SEHNR, CDR2 FQNEAQ (reference sequence). Written as DNA, the CDR3 is TGTGCCAGCAGCTCCCGCCCAGCGGGGGAGGAGACCCAGTACTTC. Translated, it gives CASSSRPAGEETQYF.

This clone was observed a single time. The J gene is TRBJ2-7, the V gene TRBV2; D gene ambiguous. Germline V gene data show CDR1 as SNHLY and CDR2 as FYNNEI. With 5 bases removed from V and 4 bases from J, the gap between germline ends came to 6 bases. CDR3 length: 11 residues. The DNA of the CDR3 is TGTGCCAGCAGTCCCAATTACGAGCAGTACTTC. It specifies CASSPNYEQYF.

The chain joins TRBV5-4 to TRBJ2-7, with a weak D call TRBD2 (5 bases). The CDR3 is made up of 15 amino acids. V lost 1 base and J lost 3, with 14 bases in between. In germline, CDR1 is SGHNT, CDR2 YYREEE (reference sequence). CDR3 protein: CASSLSSEPHYEQYF. CDR3 bases: TGTGCCAGCAGCTTGAGTAGCGAGCCTCACTACGAGCAGTACTTC.

This chain connects TRBV2 to TRBJ1-1; D may be TRBD1 (6 bases). CDR3 length: 13 residues. Germline V gene lookup returns CDR1 SNHLY and CDR2 FYNNEI. CDR3 amino acids: CATHREMEAEAFF. As DNA, the CDR3 is TGTGCGACTCACAGGGAAATGGAGGCTGAAGCTTTCTTT. The whole variable domain, remainder taken from reference TRBV2 and TRBJ1-1, is EPEVTQTPSHQVTQMGQEVILRCVPISNHLYFYWYRQILGQKVEFLVSFYNNEISEKSEIFDDQFSVERPDGSNFTLKIRSTKLEDSAMYFCATHREMEAEAFFGQGTRLTVV.

The V gene is TRBV13, the J gene TRBJ2-2; D is perhaps TRBD1 (5 bases). CDR1 and CDR2 (germline): PRHDT, FYEKMQ (reference sequence). The CDR3 covers 15 residues. The germline V and J ends were trimmed by 3 bases and 1 base, with 9 bases remaining between them. Here the CDR3 reads CASSFRQGNTGELFF. The CDR3 DNA reads as TGTGCCAGCAGCTTTCGCCAGGGGAACACCGGGGAGCTGTTTTTT.